The present T cell receptor beta chain was sequenced within a study of cytomegalovirus exposure and HLA in healthy donors. Across the whole study: The roughly 120 validation repertoires used the same platform as the roughly 700 first-cohort repertoires (as reported by a later analysis).

The study's findings and limits: Cytomegalovirus association was listed for around 170 TCR beta chains. CMV antigen specificity of a few CMV-associated chains was confirmed in vitro.

The CDR3 totals 15 residues. V lost 0 bases, J lost 2 bases, and 2 bases stayed unmatched. The germline CDR1 and CDR2 sequences are SGHNT and YYREEE (reference sequence). This clone was seen only once. Its matching antigen is unknown. TCRdb's table, derived via immunoSEQ multiplex PCR, lists solely in-frame clones and lacks some. The sample contains approximately 200,000 clones, 70% to 90% of which appear only once. The TCR sequence derives from a woman between 18 and 30 years old in good health and CMV-seronegative. Sequencing was done on a sample of PBMCs. V usage is TRBV5-4 and J usage is TRBJ1-2; TRBD1 agrees at 9 bases. CDR3 residues: CASSLGQGVNYGYTF. The CDR3 bases are TGTGCCAGCAGCTTGGGACAGGGGGTAAACTATGGCTACACCTTC.